This entry lists 22 T cell receptor beta chains sequenced from one sample in a study of T cell responses to AZD1222 COVID-19 vaccine. The method was immunoSEQ multiplex PCR; TCRdb's version includes in-frame clones alone and lacks a portion of them. The table has fewer than 80,000 clones, approximately 89% seen once. The sequences come from peripheral blood, collected 28 days after the second dose of the MenACWY control vaccine. Every receptor here comes from an adult who received the MenACWY meningococcal vaccine as a control.

The count of this clone is one. The chain has TRBV6-5 and TRBJ1-2; 7 bases match TRBD1. There are 15 residues in the CDR3. The J segment lost 2 bases and the V segment lost 2 bases, leaving 5 bases of the junction unmatched. Germline values: CDR1 MNHEY, CDR2 SVGAGI. The CDR3 loop reads CASSYTETGNYGYTF. For the CDR3, the DNA is TGTGCCAGCAGTTACACGGAGACAGGGAACTATGGCTACACCTTC.

The rearrangement uses TRBV6-1 and TRBJ1-5, with D uncertain. This CDR3 has 18 amino acids. V was cut by 0 bases and J by 0 bases, with 15 bases left in between. The germline V gene has CDR1 MNHNS and CDR2 SASEGT. The CDR3 DNA sequence: TGTGCCAGCAGTGAAGCGCTAAGGGTTAGAGCTAGCAATCAGCCCCAGCATTTT. Translated, it gives CASSEALRVRASNQPQHF.

The rearrangement links TRBV6-5 to TRBJ1-3, with 8 positions matching TRBD1. Germline CDR1 reads MNHEY; CDR2 reads SVGAGI. V lost 6 bases, J lost 4 bases, and 8 bases stayed unmatched. The CDR3 is 15 amino acids. The CDR3 is CASRALDREGNTIYF. The CDR3 DNA follows: TGTGCCAGCAGAGCTTTGGACAGGGAAGGAAACACCATATATTTT.

This clone was found a few times. The rearrangement links TRBV6-2 or TRBV6-3 to TRBJ1-2; TRBD1 matches 8 bases. The CDR3 is 15 residues long. V lost 2 bases and J lost 1; bases outside the gene matches: 3. In germline, CDR1 is MNHEY, CDR2 SVGEGT. The chain's CDR3 is CASSYGDRGNYGYTF. The DNA for the CDR3 is TGTGCCAGCAGTTACGGCGACAGGGGTAACTATGGCTACACCTTC.

This chain uses TRBV30 with TRBJ1-3; D gene ambiguous. CDR1 is GTSNPN and CDR2 is SVGIG in the germline V gene (reference sequence). The CDR3 has 14 amino acids. Trimming pared 0 bases from V and 4 bases from J, leaving 10 bases between. The DNA for the CDR3 is TGTGCCTGGAGTGTACGAGGGTCGGGAAACACCATATATTTT. Its protein is CAWSVRGSGNTIYF.

The chain has TRBV6-6 and TRBJ2-7, with D possibly matching TRBD2 (6 bases). The germline V gene encodes CDR1 MNHNY and CDR2 SVGAGI (reference sequence). The CDR3 is 11 amino acids. Trimming took off 9 bases at V and 4 bases at J, with 10 bases between the two ends. For the CDR3, the DNA is TGTGCCAGTACCGGGGGATACGAGCAGTACTTC. It yields the protein CASTGGYEQYF.

The chain is built from TRBV28 and TRBJ1-6, with 7 bases identical to TRBD1. From germline, CDR1 is MDHEN and CDR2 SYDVKM. The CDR3 length is 15 residues. The junction had 13 bases not matched to a gene; V was cut back by 6 bases and J by 11 bases. The CDR3 coding sequence is TGTGCCAGCAGACTACCACAGGGGCCAGGGGCACCCCTCCACTTT. Amino acids: CASRLPQGPGAPLHF.

The V gene is TRBV4-2, the J gene TRBJ1-5; tentative D call: TRBD1 (5 bases). Germline CDR1 is LGHNA and CDR2 is YNFKEQ. Between the trimmed V and J ends, which lost 1 base and 2 bases, there was a span of 9 bases. The CDR3 contains 15 residues. The DNA of the CDR3 is TGTGCCAGCAGCCAAGGGGACGTGGGCAATCAGCCCCAGCATTTT. It yields the protein CASSQGDVGNQPQHF.

The chain couples TRBV9 to TRBJ2-1, with a weak D call TRBD2 (6 bases). Deletions cut 3 bases from V and 2 bases from J, with 18 bases between. The V gene's germline CDR1 is SGDLS and CDR2 YYNGEE. The CDR3 is 17 amino acids. The DNA for the CDR3 is TGTGCCAGCAGCGCCTCCCCCCCTAGCGCGGCCTACAATGAGCAGTTCTTC. Amino acids: CASSASPPSAAYNEQFF.

The chain combines TRBV29-1 with TRBJ1-2; D remains unclear. The CDR3 runs to 13 residues. Trimming took off 3 bases at V and 2 bases at J, with 10 bases between the two ends. CDR1 SQVTM and CDR2 ANQGSEA come from the germline V gene. The CDR3 DNA reads TGCAGCGTTGAGATATCCCCAAACTATGGCTACACCTTC. Amino acids: CSVEISPNYGYTF.

The chain is built from TRBV7-9 and TRBJ2-5; D remains ambiguous. The CDR3 is 14 residues long. The V gene lost 5 bases and the J gene lost 1 base, with 11 bases spanning the gap. Germline-derived CDR1 and CDR2 are SEHNR and FQNEAQ (reference sequence). The CDR3 sequence: CASSIGPGQETQYF. The CDR3 DNA sequence: TGTGCCAGCAGCATCGGACCCGGCCAAGAGACCCAGTACTTC.

V is TRBV11-3 and J is TRBJ2-1; D remains ambiguous. The CDR3 has 14 amino acids. Germline CDR1 reads SGHNT; CDR2 reads YENEEA. V lost 5 bases and J lost 4, with 12 bases in between. CDR3 sequence reads: CASSPMGSYNEQFF. As DNA, the CDR3 is TGTGCCAGCAGCCCAATGGGGTCTTACAATGAGCAGTTCTTC.

This clone was picked up a small number of times. The V and J genes are TRBV7-2 and TRBJ1-3, with D uncertain. This CDR3 has 11 residues. Germline V gene data show CDR1 as SGHTA and CDR2 as FQGNSA. The ends were cut back, 11 bases at V and 4 bases at J, with 9 bases in the middle. The CDR3 sequence: CASKGGNTIYF. DNA for the CDR3: TGTGCCTCCAAAGGGGGAAACACCATATATTTT.

V usage is TRBV18 and J usage is TRBJ2-3; D not resolved. Looked up from germline, CDR1 is KGHSH and CDR2 is LQKENI. Trimming stripped 3 bases from V and 2 bases from J, with 12 bases between. The CDR3 contains 15 residues. This chain's CDR3 is CASSPYLTTTDTQYF. The CDR3 DNA is TGTGCCAGCTCACCCTACCTTACCACCACAGATACGCAGTATTTT. Variable domain in full (rest from reference TRBV18 and TRBJ2-3): NAGVMQNPRHLVRRRGQEARLRCSPMKGHSHVYWYRQLPEEGLKFMVYLQKENIIDESGMPKERFSAEFPKEGPSILRIQQVVRGDSAAYFCASSPYLTTTDTQYFGPGTRLTVL.

The chain uses TRBV12-3 or TRBV12-4 and TRBJ2-3; D is ambiguous. The CDR3 spans 11 residues. V dropped 4 bases and J dropped 5 bases, with 4 bases sitting between them. Here the CDR3 reads CASSWGDTQYF. Written as DNA, the CDR3 is TGTGCCAGCAGTTGGGGAGATACGCAGTATTTT.

V usage is TRBV7-9 and J usage is TRBJ2-2, with 8 nucleotides matching TRBD1. The J segment lost 3 bases and the V segment lost 5 bases, leaving 5 bases of the junction unmatched. Per the germline V gene, CDR1 is SEHNR and CDR2 is FQNEAQ (reference sequence). The CDR3 sequence is 15 residues long. CDR3 sequence: CASSDPGQDTGELFF. DNA for the CDR3: TGTGCCAGCAGCGATCCGGGACAGGACACCGGGGAGCTGTTTTTT.

The chain uses TRBV29-1 and TRBJ2-7; TRBD1 is a possible D gene (6 bases). The CDR3 sequence is 15 residues long. Germline-derived CDR1 and CDR2 are SQVTM and ANQGSEA. V gave up 4 bases and J gave up 3 bases, with 19 bases separating them. The CDR3 DNA is TGCAGCGTTGGTTCCCCCGGACAGAGGGGCTACGAGCAGTACTTC. Translated: CSVGSPGQRGYEQYF.

J is TRBJ2-3 and V is TRBV7-8, with 8 bases lining up with TRBD1. The CDR3 is 17 residues long. Germline V CDR1 and CDR2: SGHVS, FQNEAQ. Trimming removed 0 bases from V and 9 bases from J; junction bases left unmatched: 14. The CDR3 loop reads CASSLARDRSFYGTQYF. DNA for the CDR3: TGTGCCAGCAGCTTAGCGCGGGACAGGTCCTTTTACGGGACGCAGTATTTT.

On this clone: Other DNA sequences of this sample code for an identical CDR3. This chain uses TRBV20-1 with TRBJ1-1; no definite D call. Germline V gene lookup returns CDR1 DFQATT and CDR2 SNEGSKA (reference sequence). The CDR3 length is 13 residues. Trimming took off 3 bases at V and 0 bases at J, with 8 bases between the two ends. In nucleotides, the CDR3 is TGCAGTGCTAGTCCTAATTTGAACACTGAAGCTTTCTTT. Translating gives CSASPNLNTEAFF.

The rearrangement joins TRBV15 to TRBJ2-1; 8 bases align to TRBD1. This CDR3 has 17 residues. J was trimmed by 3 bases and V by 0 bases; bases with no gene match: 7. CDR1 and CDR2 (germline): LNHNV, YYDKDF (reference sequence). CDR3 in amino acids: CATSRDEGQVGYNEQFF. The CDR3 region has the DNA TGTGCCACCAGCAGAGATGAGGGACAGGTCGGCTACAATGAGCAGTTCTTC.

The chain uses TRBV2 and TRBJ1-5; TRBD1 might be the D (6 bases). The germline V gene encodes CDR1 SNHLY and CDR2 FYNNEI. Trimming took off 6 bases at V and 4 bases at J, with 16 bases between the two ends. This CDR3 is built from 15 residues. This CDR3 reads CASRTGTRENQPQHF. DNA for the CDR3: TGTGCCAGCAGAACCGGGACAAGGGAAAATCAGCCCCAGCATTTT. Using reference TRBV2 and TRBJ1-5 for the parts outside the CDR3, the full variable domain is EPEVTQTPSHQVTQMGQEVILRCVPISNHLYFYWYRQILGQKVEFLVSFYNNEISEKSEIFDDQFSVERPDGSNFTLKIRSTKLEDSAMYFCASRTGTRENQPQHFGDGTRLSIL.

The V and J genes are TRBV6-4 and TRBJ2-3; 9 nucleotides align to TRBD1. The trim removed 2 bases at V and 4 bases at J, leaving 7 bases unmatched. The CDR3 has 16 amino acids. Per germline, CDR1 MRHNA and CDR2 SNTAGT. CDR3 nucleotide sequence: TGTGCCAGCAGTGACCGGCCGGGACAGGGATCAGATACGCAGTATTTT. Encoded protein: CASSDRPGQGSDTQYF.